This TCR beta chain was identified in a study of CD8 T cells in Susac syndrome. Overall study results and limits: That the number of individuals in its TCR sequencing and HLA analysis was relatively small was acknowledged by the study.

Trimming shortened V by 7 bases and J by 5 bases, and 6 bases separated the two germline ends. Germline V gene sequence: CDR1 MNHNS, CDR2 SASEGT. CDR3 size: 10 residues. With random hexamers, reverse transcription was performed on roughly 0.45 to 1 ug of RNA. TCRdb re-derived calls from the immunoSEQ multiplex PCR reads in MiXCR, one entry per CDR3 protein. The sample has some 63,000 distinct CDR3 sequences, 90% to 95% seen once. A word on this clonotype: Its target is unknown.

The sequence derives from a human donor with multiple sclerosis. Sequencing was performed on CD8+ T cells from PBMCs. The chain links TRBV6-1 to TRBJ2-7; D is undetermined. CDR3 in DNA: TGTGCCAGCAACGTCCACGAGCAGTACTTC. Translating it yields CASNVHEQYF.